This TCR beta chain stems from a study of OX40 agonist ivuxolimab in advanced cancers. Study context: Ivuxolimab, an antibody acting as an agonist of OX40 (CD134), was used to treat patients. In this trial design, patients received ivuxolimab intravenously at 0.01 to 10 mg/kg every 2 weeks. Three patients, one with hepatocellular carcinoma and two with cutaneous melanoma, responded partially.

Produced via immunoSEQ multiplex PCR; TCRdb's table is partial and in-frame only. The repertoire holds 50,000 or so clones, 80% to 90% seen once, with 30% to 35% in the top ten. CDR1 is PRHDT and CDR2 is FYEKMQ in the germline V gene (reference sequence). CDR3 length: 12 amino acids. V was cut by 0 bases and J by 5 bases, with 2 bases left in between. Autoimmune disease history or systemic immunosuppression disqualified patients. The chain employs TRBV13 and TRBJ2-1, with unresolved D. Sequenced material: CD4+ or CD8+ T cells sorted from blood, taken in a trial of the OX40 agonist ivuxolimab. The sequence derives from an adult with an advanced solid tumor such as melanoma, head and neck, liver or kidney cancer. CDR3 nucleotides: TGTGCCAGCAGCTTAGGAGACAATGAGCAGTTCTTC. Amino acid sequence: CASSLGDNEQFF. The full variable domain, completed using reference TRBV13 and TRBJ2-1, is AAGVIQSPRHLIKEKRETATLKCYPIPRHDTVYWYQQGPGQDPQFLISFYEKMQSDKGSIPDRFSAQQFSDYHSELNMSSLELGDSALYFCASSLGDNEQFFGPGTRLTVL.